This T cell receptor beta chain was sequenced for a study of human T cells and chemical hapten exposure. The overall study: Doses of diphenylcyclopropenone went to the patients' scalps weekly throughout the roughly 23-week study. The study patch tested 0.01% DPC on the upper back and read results at 6 days.

In this sample, this clonotype turned up a few times. The germline CDR1 and CDR2 sequences are SGDLS and YYNGEE. The V and J ends lost 3 bases and 5 bases respectively, with 10 bases between them. This CDR3 has 13 residues. Time point denoted: patch test 2, 6 weeks after DPC sensitization. Treatment meaning: therapeutic diphenylcyclopropenone sensitization with weekly scalp DPC. The study's library attached unique molecular identifiers to single cDNA molecules. TCRdb re-called the RACE reads through MiXCR, storing one row per CDR3 protein. This sample has about 70,000 distinct CDR3 sequences, with over 6.5% found just once.

This chain joins TRBV9 and TRBJ2-3, with D unclear. The sample consisted of whole blood, taken in connection with sensitization to the hapten diphenylcyclopropenone (DPC). The receptor comes from a woman aged 45 to 65 with alopecia areata. Some clones in this sample may be carry-over from other donors' samples. The DNA for the CDR3 is TGTGCCAGCAGCGGGGGTGTTGAAGATACGCAGTATTTT. Amino acids: CASSGGVEDTQYF.